This T cell receptor beta chain originates from a study of shared clonotypes between healthy human individuals. Turning to the study itself: Per donor, CD8 memory used one plate, CD8 naive used two, CD4 memory used three and CD4 naive used three. General study points: Clonotypes not shared had lower generation probabilities than those common to all four donors.

Naive CD8 cells lacked CD45RO and underwent positive selection for CCR7, leaving out terminally differentiated effector memory CD45RA+ cells. All participating donors were Caucasian adults from Nashville, Tennessee. Note on this clone: Its antigen is still unknown.

For sorted subsets, 150 to 200 ng DNA per replicate equaled about 31,000 T cell genomes. Repertoires were generated with immunoSEQ multiplex PCR, while TCRdb's copy carries only in-frame clones and drops some. The profile covers about 2 million clones, with approximately 94% appearing a single time and about 1.1% taken by the ten largest. This CDR3 spans 14 amino acids. V shed 0 bases and J shed 1 base, with 8 bases lying between them. Germline CDR1 and CDR2: SGHDT and YYEEEE. This sequence joins TRBV5-6 and TRBJ2-7, with D uncertain. The receptor's source is a man between 18 and 29 years old in good health. Sequenced input: naive CD8+ T cells sorted from blood. The CDR3 sequence is CASSLGATSYEQYF. The CDR3 DNA reads as TGTGCCAGCAGCTTGGGGGCCACGTCCTACGAGCAGTACTTC.